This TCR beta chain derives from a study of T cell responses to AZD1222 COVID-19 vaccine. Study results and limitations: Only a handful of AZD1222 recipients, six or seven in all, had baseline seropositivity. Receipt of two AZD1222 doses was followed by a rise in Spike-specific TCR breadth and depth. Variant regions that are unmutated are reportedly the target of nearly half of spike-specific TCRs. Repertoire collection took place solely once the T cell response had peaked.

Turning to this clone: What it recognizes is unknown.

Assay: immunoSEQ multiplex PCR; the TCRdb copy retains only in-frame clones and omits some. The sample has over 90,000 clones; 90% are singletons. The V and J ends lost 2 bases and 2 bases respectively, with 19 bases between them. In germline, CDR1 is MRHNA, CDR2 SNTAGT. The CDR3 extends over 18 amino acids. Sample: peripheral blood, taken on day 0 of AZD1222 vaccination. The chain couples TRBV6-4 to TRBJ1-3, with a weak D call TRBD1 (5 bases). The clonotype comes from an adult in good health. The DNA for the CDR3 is TGTGCCAGCAGTGACACGCGGGGAACGGACAAAGCTGGAAACACCATATATTTT. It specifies CASSDTRGTDKAGNTIYF.